What follows are 27 T cell receptor beta chains derived from one specimen sequenced in a study of early stage breast cancer tumors. The data were produced by immunoSEQ multiplex PCR, yet TCRdb's version contains in-frame clones alone and is incomplete. The data hold over 25,000 clones, with 72% observed a single time. Sequencing was done on a sample of blood. All receptors come from a person between 50 and 60 years old with breast cancer.

The table lists this clone with a few counts. The rearrangement joins TRBV18 to TRBJ1-1, with 9 bases identical to TRBD1. V lost 1 base and J lost 5; bases outside the gene matches: 8. The CDR3 spans 16 residues. Germline CDR1 reads KGHSH; CDR2 reads LQKENI. Written as DNA, the CDR3 is TGTGCCAGCTCACCACAGTACGGACAGGGGTCAACTGAAGCTTTCTTT. Protein product: CASSPQYGQGSTEAFF.

V is TRBV30 and J is TRBJ2-7; 8 bases line up with TRBD2. This CDR3 has 14 residues. The germline gives CDR1 GTSNPN, CDR2 SVGIG (reference sequence). The junction had 5 bases not matched to a gene; V was cut back by 0 bases and J by 4 bases. In nucleotides, the CDR3 is TGTGCCTGGAGTGTAATGGGCGGGAGGTACGAGCAGTACTTC. Amino acid sequence: CAWSVMGGRYEQYF.

CDR3 sequence: CASSVAPADTDTQYF. In DNA, the CDR3 is TGTGCCAGCAGCGTAGCCCCGGCGGACACAGATACGCAGTATTTT. The rearrangement links TRBV9 to TRBJ2-3, with D uncertain. The V and J ends lost 0 bases and 2 bases respectively, with 10 bases between them. The CDR3 loop spans 15 amino acids. In germline, CDR1 is SGDLS, CDR2 YYNGEE.

The chain uses TRBV11-2 and TRBJ1-2; 7 nucleotides line up with TRBD1. Germline CDR1 SGHAT, CDR2 FQNNGV. The trim removed 5 bases at V and 5 bases at J, leaving 5 bases unmatched. CDR3 length: 13 residues. CDR3 bases: TGTGCCAGCAGCGTTGCGGGACAGTATGGCTACACCTTC. Its protein is CASSVAGQYGYTF.

This rearrangement joins TRBV6-4 to TRBJ2-1; D ambiguous. The CDR3 covers 13 residues. V was pared by 2 bases and J by 5 bases, with 7 bases between. Germline CDR1 MRHNA, CDR2 SNTAGT. CDR3 nucleotide sequence: TGTGCCAGCAGTGACCAACCCCACAATGAGCAGTTCTTC. Residues: CASSDQPHNEQFF.

This clone has just a few counts. The chain carries TRBV19 and TRBJ2-7, with D uncertain. Per the germline V gene, CDR1 is LNHDA and CDR2 is SQIVND (reference sequence). Trimming took off 4 bases at V and 7 bases at J, with 8 bases between the two ends. This CDR3 contains 11 residues. The CDR3 protein is CASSKGWEQYF. CDR3 coding DNA: TGTGCCAGTAGTAAAGGCTGGGAGCAGTACTTC. Filled out from reference TRBV19 and TRBJ2-7, the complete variable domain reads DGGITQSPKYLFRKEGQNVTLSCEQNLNHDAMYWYRQDPGQGLRLIYYSQIVNDFQKGDIAEGYSVSREKKESFPLTVTSAQKNPTAFYLCASSKGWEQYFGPGTRLTVT.

The chain recombines TRBV6-5 with TRBJ2-5, with D perhaps assigned TRBD1 or TRBD2 (5 bases each). Looked up from germline, CDR1 is MNHEY and CDR2 is SVGAGI. Deletions cut 6 bases from V and 7 bases from J, with 21 bases between. There are 15 residues in the CDR3. The CDR3 bases are TGTGCCAGCAGCCAAAGGGGAAACGGGGAAGGGACCCAGTACTTC. Its protein is CASSQRGNGEGTQYF.

This clone has just a few counts. This chain connects TRBV18 to TRBJ2-7; tentative D call: TRBD1 (5 bases). The CDR3 is 17 amino acids. Germline assignment: CDR1 KGHSH and CDR2 LQKENI. V was clipped by 2 bases and J by 6 bases, with 23 bases between them. The CDR3 spells CASSPRVVLAGSIEQYF. The CDR3, as DNA: TGTGCCAGCTCACCAAGGGTTGTATTGGCAGGGTCTATCGAGCAGTACTTC. The variable domain in full, with the rest retrieved from reference TRBV18 and TRBJ2-7, is NAGVMQNPRHLVRRRGQEARLRCSPMKGHSHVYWYRQLPEEGLKFMVYLQKENIIDESGMPKERFSAEFPKEGPSILRIQQVVRGDSAAYFCASSPRVVLAGSIEQYFGPGTRLTVT.

This chain uses TRBV5-1 with TRBJ1-2, with a tentative D call TRBD1 (6 bases). The CDR3 sequence is 14 residues long. V was shortened by 3 bases and J by 8 bases, with 17 bases between the two germline ends. Germline V gene lookup returns CDR1 SGHRS and CDR2 YFSETQ. This CDR3 reads CASSYQWGLGGYTF. The CDR3 DNA follows: TGCGCCAGCAGCTATCAATGGGGGCTGGGGGGCTACACCTTC.

The V and J genes are TRBV7-8 and TRBJ2-7, with TRBD2 identical over 10 bases. CDR1 is SGHVS and CDR2 is FQNEAQ in the germline V gene. This CDR3 comprises 16 residues. J gave up 2 bases and V 5 bases, and 9 bases lay outside the gene matches. The DNA for the CDR3 is TGTGCCAGCAGCCCATGGACTAGCGGAACTACCTACGAGCAGTACTTC. Translating it yields CASSPWTSGTTYEQYF. Supplemented by reference TRBV7-8 and TRBJ2-7, the full variable domain reads GAGVSQSPRYKVAKRGQDVALRCDPISGHVSLFWYQQALGQGPEFLTYFQNEAQLDKSGLPSDRFFAERPEGSVSTLKIQRTQQEDSAVYLCASSPWTSGTTYEQYFGPGTRLTVT.

This clone appeared once. The V and J genes are TRBV4-1 and TRBJ1-1; D is uncertain. The CDR3 consists of 11 residues. Trimming stripped 0 bases from V and 8 bases from J, with 4 bases between. Germline V gives CDR1 MGHRA, CDR2 YSYEKL. CDR3 DNA: TGCGCCAGCAGCCAAGAATTGGAAGCTTTCTTT. Amino acids: CASSQELEAFF.

This clone was observed a single time. This chain joins TRBV11-2 and TRBJ2-1, with D maybe TRBD1 (5 bases). The V and J ends lost 8 bases and 7 bases respectively, with 18 bases between them. The CDR3 is made up of 14 amino acids. Germline V gene lookup returns CDR1 SGHAT and CDR2 FQNNGV. The CDR3 region has the DNA TGTGCCAGCTCCGTGGGGCCTGGGATGAATGAGCAGTTCTTC. Translation: CASSVGPGMNEQFF.

The chain recombines TRBV5-6 with TRBJ2-5; 9 nucleotides agree with TRBD1. V was pared by 1 base and J by 4 bases, with 2 bases of the junction left unmatched. There are 14 residues in the CDR3. Germline V lookup: CDR1 SGHDT, CDR2 YYEEEE. This chain's CDR3 is CASSLMTGGETQYF. Written as DNA, the CDR3 is TGTGCCAGCAGCTTGATGACAGGGGGAGAGACCCAGTACTTC.

The chain is built from TRBV4-1 and TRBJ1-5; 7 bases match TRBD1. Germline CDR1 is MGHRA and CDR2 is YSYEKL. The ends lost 0 bases at V and 3 bases at J; junction bases unmatched: 8. The CDR3 extends over 17 amino acids. The CDR3 DNA reads as TGCGCCAGCAGCCAAGATCTGGGAGGGGGCAACAATCAGCCCCAGCATTTT. Protein: CASSQDLGGGNNQPQHF.

The chain recombines TRBV6-5 with TRBJ2-2; a weak D match, TRBD2 (5 bases). Trimming removed 6 bases from V and 0 bases from J, with 8 bases in between. The CDR3 runs 14 residues. Germline V CDR1 and CDR2: MNHEY, SVGAGI. The CDR3: CASRQRTNTGELFF. CDR3 DNA: TGTGCCAGCAGACAGCGGACGAACACCGGGGAGCTGTTTTTT.

The J gene is TRBJ1-4, the V gene TRBV2; D perhaps matches TRBD1 (6 bases). The CDR3 is 14 residues long. V lost 6 bases and J 5 bases, leaving 13 bases between the germline ends. The germline V gene has CDR1 SNHLY and CDR2 FYNNEI. The CDR3 is CASSWTVMNEKLFF. The CDR3 nucleotides are TGTGCCAGCAGCTGGACAGTGATGAATGAAAAACTGTTTTTT.

The J gene is TRBJ1-1, the V gene TRBV18; D remains unclear. CDR1 is KGHSH and CDR2 is LQKENI in the germline V gene. The CDR3 runs to 16 residues. V was pared by 0 bases and J by 5 bases, with 16 bases between. In nucleotides, the CDR3 is TGTGCCAGCTCACCACCGGACCGGGTCTACCGGACTGAAGCTTTCTTT. This codes for CASSPPDRVYRTEAFF.

This chain links TRBV11-2 with TRBJ2-1; 11 bases agree with TRBD1. This CDR3 contains 17 residues. V was clipped by 3 bases and J by 8 bases; unmatched bases: 12. Germline loops: CDR1 SGHAT, CDR2 FQNNGV. The CDR3 nucleotides are TGTGCCAGCAGCTTTGGACAGGGGGCGGGGTCTACTCATGAGCAGTTCTTC. Translation gives CASSFGQGAGSTHEQFF.

The chain has TRBV7-2 and TRBJ2-5; D remains ambiguous. Germline V gene sequence: CDR1 SGHTA, CDR2 FQGNSA. V dropped 0 bases and J dropped 2 bases, with 4 bases sitting between them. The CDR3 sequence is 13 residues long. The CDR3 region has the DNA TGTGCCAGCAGCTTAGCGCGTCAAGAGACCCAGTACTTC. Its translation: CASSLARQETQYF.

This chain joins TRBV5-1 and TRBJ1-1; TRBD1 matches 7 bases. CDR1 and CDR2 from the germline V gene are SGHRS and YFSETQ. This CDR3 region has 15 residues. V shed 0 bases, J shed 1 base, and the junction held 3 bases outside the gene matches. Written as DNA, the CDR3 is TGCGCCAGCAGCTTGGTCCGGACAGGGAACACTGAAGCTTTCTTT. Its protein is CASSLVRTGNTEAFF.

The chain is built from TRBV7-2 and TRBJ2-7; D possibly corresponds to TRBD2 (5 bases). The CDR3 extends over 13 amino acids. With 3 bases removed from V and 2 bases from J, the gap between germline ends came to 8 bases. Germline V gene data show CDR1 as SGHTA and CDR2 as FQGNSA. The CDR3 DNA is TGTGCCAGCAGCTTGGCTAGCCCCTACGAGCAGTACTTC. It is translated as CASSLASPYEQYF. Full variable domain (missing parts from reference TRBV7-2 and TRBJ2-7): GAGVSQSPSNKVTEKGKDVELRCDPISGHTALYWYRQSLGQGLEFLIYFQGNSAPDKSGLPSDRFSAERTGGSVSTLTIQRTQQEDSAVYLCASSLASPYEQYFGPGTRLTVT.

The chain couples TRBV5-5 to TRBJ2-7, with TRBD2 identical over 7 bases. With V trimmed by 2 bases and J by 4 bases, 3 bases remained unmatched. Germline CDR1 and CDR2: SGHKS and YYEKEE (reference sequence). This CDR3 has 13 residues. The CDR3 protein is CASSFSGGYEQYF. The CDR3 coding sequence is TGTGCCAGCAGCTTCTCGGGGGGTTACGAGCAGTACTTC.

This chain joins TRBV28 and TRBJ2-5; 10 bases match TRBD2. Germline CDR1 is MDHEN and CDR2 is SYDVKM. V gave up 2 bases and J gave up 5 bases; unmatched junction bases: 8. The CDR3 spans 16 residues. The CDR3 sequence: CASSLGLAGERETQYF. DNA of the CDR3: TGTGCCAGCAGTTTAGGTCTAGCGGGAGAGAGGGAGACCCAGTACTTC.

This chain links TRBV10-2 with TRBJ2-5; D not certain. The V end lost 7 bases, the J end lost 4 bases, and 13 bases lay between the germline ends. Germline V CDR1 and CDR2: WSHSY, SAAADI. This CDR3 spans 13 amino acids. The CDR3 sequence is CASTPPRGETQYF. CDR3 in DNA: TGCGCCAGCACCCCTCCCCGTGGAGAGACCCAGTACTTC.

V usage is TRBV10-3 and J usage is TRBJ2-3, with TRBD1 matching 9 bases. The junction had 5 bases not matched to a gene; V was cut back by 0 bases and J by 1 base. From germline, CDR1 is ENHRY and CDR2 SYGVKD. This CDR3 spans 17 amino acids. In DNA form, the CDR3 reads TGTGCCATCAGTGAGTCGATGACAGGGGGGGGCACAGATACGCAGTATTTT. Its translation: CAISESMTGGGTDTQYF.

In DNA, the CDR3 is TGCAGCGCCCGCCCAGGAACTGTGAACACTGAAGCTTTCTTT. Residues: CSARPGTVNTEAFF. The rearrangement joins TRBV29-1 to TRBJ1-1; D gene ambiguous. Germline V CDR1 and CDR2: SQVTM, ANQGSEA. The CDR3 loop spans 14 amino acids. V gave up 7 bases and J gave up 0 bases, with 15 bases separating them. The full variable domain, with the rest looked up from reference TRBV29-1 and TRBJ1-1, is SAVISQKPSRDICQRGTSLTIQCQVDSQVTMMFWYRQQPGQSLTLIATANQGSEATYESGFVIDKFPISRPNLTFSTLTVSNMSPEDSSIYLCSARPGTVNTEAFFGQGTRLTVV.

The gene calls are TRBV5-8 and TRBJ2-3, with D tentatively TRBD1 (6 bases). CDR1 SGHTS and CDR2 YDEGEE come from the germline V gene. The CDR3 is 16 amino acids. Trimming stripped 0 bases from V and 4 bases from J, with 15 bases between. CDR3 sequence: CASSLGSHRAADTQYF. CDR3 sequence (DNA): TGTGCCAGCAGCTTGGGAAGTCACAGGGCTGCAGATACGCAGTATTTT. Drawing the rest from reference TRBV5-8 and TRBJ2-3, the complete variable domain is EAGVTQSPTHLIKTRGQQATLRCSPISGHTSVYWYQQALGLGLQFLLWYDEGEERNRGNFPPRFSGRQFPNYSSELNVNALELEDSALYLCASSLGSHRAADTQYFGPGTRLTVL.